A single sample is the source of the 22 T cell receptor beta chains below, sequenced in a study of tissue T cells after allogeneic stem cell transplantation. Time point here: mouse harvest day 14 after allogeneic transplant. Mouse grafts combined 10^7 T-cell-depleted bone marrow cells with 10^6 splenic CD5+ T cells. Produced via immunoSEQ multiplex PCR; TCRdb's table is partial and in-frame only. The data contain thousands of clones, over 45% of them singletons. Sequences were obtained from gut tissue. These receptors came from a female BALB/c mouse given C57BL/6 T cells with graft-versus-host disease after an allogeneic hematopoietic cell transplant.

About this clone: Here the gene names and germline are mouse. The read comes to an end 1 residue before the CDR3 does, leaving the germline J gene to fill in the end. The rearrangement links TRBV3 to TRBJ2-4; D is perhaps TRBD2 (5 bases). Germline CDR1 reads SNHLY; CDR2 reads FYNGKV (reference sequence). CDR3 size: 13 residues. The V gene lost 6 bases and the J gene lost 0 bases, with 7 bases spanning the gap. The CDR3 sequence: CASRDFSQNTLYF. The DNA read from the CDR3 is TGTGCCAGCAGGGACTTTAGTCAAAACACCTTGTAC. The full variable domain, in which reference TRBV3 and TRBJ2-4 provide the parts outside the CDR3, is GPKVLQIPSHQIIDMGQMVTLNCDPVSNHLYFYWYKQILGQQMEFLVNFYNGKVMEKSKLFKDQFSVERPDGSYFTLKIQPTALEDSAVYFCASRDFSQNTLYFGAGTRLSVL.

This clone was found a few times. Gene names and germline refer to mouse. The CDR3 spells CASSRLSSYEQYF. CDR3 DNA (partial): TGTGCCAGCAGCAGACTGAGCTCCTATGAACAGTAC. The chain has TRBV3 and TRBJ2-7; tentative D call: TRBD2 (5 bases). The CDR3 end falls 1 residue outside the read, so it is completed with the germline J gene. Trimming pared 5 bases from V and 0 bases from J, leaving 8 bases between. CDR1 is SNHLY, CDR2 FYNGKV, per germline (reference sequence). CDR3 size: 13 residues.

About this clone itself: The gene names here belong to mouse. Read sequence stops 1 residue before the CDR3 end, and the germline J gene provides the missing end. The chain links TRBV29 to TRBJ2-7; D might be TRBD1 (5 bases). The germline gives CDR1 MSHET, CDR2 SYDVDS. This CDR3 comprises 13 residues. V lost 1 base to trimming and J lost 4 bases, with 8 bases between them. CDR3 DNA (partial): TGTGCTAGCAGTTTATTAAGGGGTTATGAACAGTAC. It encodes CASSLLRGYEQY. The whole CDR3 region reads CASSLLRGYEQYF.

By sample fraction, this clone is medium-sized. Gene names denote mouse genes. The read finishes 1 residue shy of the CDR3 end, and the germline J gene is used to complete it. The V gene is TRBV13-3, the J gene TRBJ2-7; the match to TRBD2 covers 9 bases. V shed 5 bases, J shed 4 bases, and the junction held 7 bases outside the gene matches. Germline V gene data show CDR1 as NNHDY and CDR2 as SYVADS. The CDR3 is made up of 14 amino acids. The CDR3 sequence is CASRGTGGSYEQYF. CDR3 DNA (partial): TGTGCCAGCAGAGGAACTGGGGGGAGTTATGAACAGTAC.

Worth noting for this clone: Gene names and germline match the mouse. The CDR3 end is not reached by the read, which stops 1 residue before it; the germline J gene fills it in. The chain uses TRBV12-1 and TRBJ1-4; 9 bases match TRBD1. The germline V gene encodes CDR1 SGHSN and CDR2 HYEKVE. Losses at the gene ends were 4 bases for V and 3 bases for J; bases not matched to a gene: 5. This CDR3 spans 15 amino acids. CDR3 DNA (partial): TGTGCCAGCTCCCCCGGGACAGGGCCCAACGAAAGATTATTT. Its translation: CASSPGTGPNERLF. The whole CDR3 sequence reads CASSPGTGPNERLFF.

This clone is medium-sized by share. Germline and genes: mouse. The CDR3 protein is CASSRLGYYEQYF. The CDR3 bases that were read are TGTGCCAGCAGTCGGCTGGGGTACTATGAACAGTAC. The chain employs TRBV3 and TRBJ2-7; D perhaps matches TRBD2 (6 bases). The CDR3 goes on 1 residue after the read ends, and that part is filled in from the germline J gene. The germline V and J ends were trimmed by 6 bases and 3 bases, with 12 bases remaining between them. The CDR3 extends over 13 amino acids. CDR1 is SNHLY, CDR2 FYNGKV, per germline (reference sequence).

Details on this clone: All gene names here are mouse names. From the germline J gene comes the end of the CDR3, since the read stops 1 residue before it. The rearrangement joins TRBV13-3 to TRBJ1-4, with no clear D. V gave up 0 bases and J gave up 4 bases, with 4 bases separating them. Looked up from germline, CDR1 is NNHDY and CDR2 is SYVADS. The CDR3 runs 13 residues. The CDR3 loop is CASSDAINERLFF. The sequenced part of the CDR3 DNA is TGTGCCAGCAGTGATGCCATCAACGAAAGATTATTT.

Regarding this clone: Gene names are mouse gene names. The CDR3 end falls 1 residue outside the read, so it is completed with the germline J gene. V and J are TRBV16 and TRBJ1-1; D is unclear. The germline V gene has CDR1 SGHSA and CDR2 FRNQAP. The CDR3 loop spans 13 amino acids. V lost 2 bases to trimming and J lost 1 base, with 5 bases between them. The CDR3 sequence is CASSLMGNTEVFF. The sequenced part of the CDR3 DNA is TGTGCAAGCAGCTTAATGGGGAACACAGAAGTCTTC.

This clone was counted once. Gene names are the mouse ones. The read falls 1 residue short of the CDR3 end, and the missing part is taken from the germline J gene. This chain uses TRBV23 with TRBJ1-4; TRBD1 was called by the table and not checked on the DNA. The germline gives CDR1 KGHTA, CDR2 FQNQQP. This CDR3 has 16 residues. The CDR3 bases that were read are TGCTCCAGCAGTTCCGGGACATATCTTTCCAACGAAAGATTATTT. As protein: CSSSSGTYLSNERLF. The whole CDR3 reads CSSSSGTYLSNERLFF.

On this clone: The gene names given are mouse names. The read halts 1 residue ahead of the CDR3 end, with the missing end drawn from the germline J gene. The rearrangement joins TRBV14 to TRBJ2-5; a possible D gene is TRBD1 (5 bases). Trimming took 2 bases from V and 0 from J, leaving 10 bases between them. Germline V gene lookup returns CDR1 SGHDT and CDR2 FRDEAV. This CDR3 region has 15 residues. CDR3 bases read: TGTGCCAGCAGTTTTGCAGGGCTTAACCAAGACACCCAGTAC. As protein: CASSFAGLNQDTQY. The complete CDR3 reads CASSFAGLNQDTQYF.

This clone was picked up a small number of times. Mouse gene names apply. Sequencing ends 1 residue short of the CDR3 end; the germline J gene provides the rest. This chain joins TRBV23 and TRBJ2-3. CDR3 size: 15 residues. Germline values: CDR1 KGHTA, CDR2 FQNQQP. The covered CDR3 bases are TGCTCCAGCAGTCAATCCTGGGACAGTGCAGAAACGCTGTAT. Its translation is CSSSQSWDSAETLY. The whole CDR3 protein reads CSSSQSWDSAETLYF.

In the case of this clone: Gene labels here are mouse ones. The CDR3 extends 1 residue past the end of the read, so its final part is completed from the germline J gene. The chain employs TRBV26 and TRBJ1-3, with D unresolved. Trimming removed 0 bases from V and 0 bases from J, with 3 bases in between. Germline lookup yields CDR1 KGHPV and CDR2 FQNQEV (reference sequence). The CDR3 runs 14 residues. CDR3 DNA (partial): TGTGCCAGCAGTCTGTCCAGTTCTGGAAATACGCTCTAT. The encoded protein is CASSLSSSGNTLY. The entire CDR3 protein is CASSLSSSGNTLYF.

To note about this clone: The gene names given are mouse names. The read ends 1 residue before the CDR3 terminus; that terminus is restored from the germline J gene. The chain joins TRBV13-2 to TRBJ2-7, with 8 bases that match TRBD2. V gave up 2 bases and J gave up 1 base; unmatched junction bases: 5. This CDR3 has 15 residues. Germline lookup yields CDR1 NNHNN and CDR2 SYGAGS (reference sequence). The CDR3 region is CASGDLGGVSYEQYF. The sequenced CDR3 bases are TGTGCCAGCGGTGACCTGGGGGGTGTATCCTATGAACAGTAC.

A remark on this clone: Genes and germline are mouse. The CDR3 end lies 1 residue beyond the end of the read and is filled in from the germline J gene. This chain connects TRBV4 to TRBJ2-1; 12 bases agree with TRBD2. CDR3 length: 14 residues. Germline CDR1 is LGHDT and CDR2 is YNNKQL (reference sequence). V was pared by 5 bases and J by 7 bases, with 3 bases of the junction left unmatched. The CDR3 bases that were read are TGTGCCAGCAGCCCAGACTGGGGGGGCGCTGAGCAGTTC. Amino acid sequence: CASSPDWGGAEQF. Given in full, the CDR3 is CASSPDWGGAEQFF.

Notes on this clone: The genes and germline here are from mouse. The read comes to an end 1 residue before the CDR3 does, leaving the germline J gene to fill in the end. This chain connects TRBV23 to TRBJ2-1. Germline values: CDR1 KGHTA, CDR2 FQNQQP. The CDR3 is made up of 11 amino acids. The CDR3 bases that were read are TGCTCCAGCAGTCAATATGCTGAGCAGTTC. This gives the protein CSSSQYAEQF. The complete CDR3 sequence is CSSSQYAEQFF. Using reference TRBV23 and TRBJ2-1 for the parts outside the CDR3, the full variable domain is DAAVTQKPRYLIKMKGQEAEMKCIPEKGHTAVFWYQQKQSKELKFLIYFQNQQPLDQIDMVKERFSAVCPSSSLCSLGIRTCEAEDSALYLCSSSQYAEQFFGPGTRLTVL.

Regarding this clone: Gene names and germline refer to mouse. The DNA ends 1 residue before the CDR3 does, and the rest of the CDR3 is filled in from the germline J gene. The V gene is TRBV13-2, the J gene TRBJ2-7; 8 positions agree with TRBD2. The CDR3 covers 13 residues. V shed 7 bases, J shed 4 bases, and the junction held 7 bases outside the gene matches. In germline, CDR1 is NNHNN, CDR2 SYGAGS (reference sequence). This chain's CDR3 is CASSLNWGYEQYF. CDR3 DNA (partial): TGTGCCAGCAGCTTAAACTGGGGGTATGAACAGTAC.

This clone occurred a few times. Germline and genes: mouse. The read ends 1 residue before the CDR3 terminus; that terminus is restored from the germline J gene. V gene TRBV26 combines with J gene TRBJ2-7; 14 bases match TRBD2. Germline CDR1 reads KGHPV; CDR2 reads FQNQEV (reference sequence). J gave up 7 bases and V 0 bases, and 8 bases lay outside the gene matches. This CDR3 contains 17 residues. The CDR3 loop is CASSLSPGLGGRFEQYF. The DNA read from the CDR3 is TGTGCCAGCAGTCTGTCTCCGGGACTGGGGGGGCGTTTCGAACAGTAC.

A note on this clone: These gene names are mouse names. The CDR3 extends 1 residue past the end of the read, so its final part is completed from the germline J gene. The chain links TRBV3 to TRBJ2-4; 10 positions agree with TRBD2. V lost 1 base, J lost 1 base, and 2 bases stayed unmatched. The CDR3 runs to 16 residues. In germline, CDR1 is SNHLY, CDR2 FYNGKV (reference sequence). The CDR3 DNA, read in part, is TGTGCCAGCAGCTTAGGACTGGGGGGAGGTCAAAACACCTTGTAC. Its translation is CASSLGLGGGQNTLY. In full, the CDR3 reads CASSLGLGGGQNTLYF.

Points on this clone: Each gene name is a mouse one. The CDR3 is cut off 1 residue early in the read; its end comes from the germline J gene. This sequence joins TRBV3 and TRBJ2-5; 9 bases line up with TRBD2. CDR3 length: 14 residues. V lost 1 base and J lost 5; bases outside the gene matches: 1. The germline V gene encodes CDR1 SNHLY and CDR2 FYNGKV (reference sequence). The CDR3 bases that were read are TGTGCCAGCAGCTTAGGGACTGGGGCAGACACCCAGTAC. Its protein is CASSLGTGADTQY. The full-length CDR3 reads as CASSLGTGADTQYF.

Concerning this clone: All gene names here are mouse names. With the read ending 1 residue before the CDR3 end, the germline J gene is used to fill in that end. The chain carries TRBV26 and TRBJ1-3; D is unclear. V dropped 3 bases and J dropped 0 bases, with 9 bases sitting between them. CDR3 length equals 15 residues. Germline V lookup: CDR1 KGHPV, CDR2 FQNQEV (reference sequence). The CDR3 reads CASSLMKNSGNTLYF. The CDR3 DNA, read in part, is TGTGCCAGCAGTCTCATGAAGAATTCTGGAAATACGCTCTAT.

This clone has more than one count but fewer than ten. The listed genes are named as in mouse. The CDR3 end falls 1 residue outside the read, so it is completed with the germline J gene. This rearrangement joins TRBV26 to TRBJ1-3; D call uncertain. V lost 3 bases and J 0 bases, leaving 6 bases between the germline ends. This CDR3 contains 14 residues. The germline CDR1 and CDR2 sequences are KGHPV and FQNQEV (reference sequence). The chain's CDR3 is CASSLKNSGNTLYF. The covered CDR3 bases are TGTGCCAGCAGTCTCAAAAATTCTGGAAATACGCTCTAT.

Notes on this clone: Mouse names are used for the genes. With the read ending 1 residue before the CDR3 end, the germline J gene is used to fill in that end. The rearrangement uses TRBV26 and TRBJ1-1; the D is unclear. CDR1 and CDR2 from the germline V gene are KGHPV and FQNQEV (reference sequence). CDR3 length equals 11 residues. Deletions cut 6 bases from V and 4 bases from J, with 6 bases between. The sequenced CDR3 bases are TGTGCCAGCAGCCTGCGCACAGAAGTCTTC. It yields the protein CASSLRTEVF. The full CDR3 reads CASSLRTEVFF.